This T cell receptor (beta chain) was identified during a study of blood T cell repertoires in COVID-19. Overall study context: Samples of COVID-19 (acute and convalescent) were obtained from the United States, Italy and Spain. T cells, B-cell-depleted T cells, or PBMCs supplied cDNA or gDNA.

Trimming removed 3 bases at V and 3 bases at J, with 13 bases between. CDR3 length: 15 amino acids. Germline lookup yields CDR1 LNHDA and CDR2 SQIVND (reference sequence). Source study methods: Researchers report that nucleated cell counts were estimated from reference gene primer amplification. Libraries were prepared by immunoSEQ multiplex PCR; TCRdb keeps only in-frame clonotypes and omits some of them. V and J calls and clone size follow that table, whereas D and trimming were derived from the DNA. The sample has 150,000 to 200,000 clones, roughly four fifths seen once. This chain joins TRBV19 and TRBJ2-3; weak D call: TRBD1 (6 bases). Source material: peripheral blood. This clonotype originated in a woman aged 25-40 years with acute or convalescent COVID-19. This chain's CDR3 is CASSMGAVGTDTQYF. DNA of the CDR3: TGTGCCAGTAGTATGGGGGCAGTGGGAACAGATACGCAGTATTTT.